The source of this T cell receptor (beta chain) is a study of cytomegalovirus exposure and HLA in healthy donors. This table comes from immunoSEQ multiplex PCR, and its TCRdb copy is limited to in-frame clones, with some not included. Among about 180,000 clones listed, 85% were seen once. Only one count was recorded for this clone. The target antigen is unknown. The germline V gene encodes CDR1 SGHTA and CDR2 FQGNSA. CDR3 length: 14 residues. The V and J ends lost 0 bases and 2 bases respectively, with 8 bases between them. Study observations and caveats: The study flagged approximately 180 TCR beta chains as cytomegalovirus-associated. Confirmation was obtained in vitro that three CMV-associated chains are specific for CMV antigens.

The chain joins TRBV7-2 to TRBJ2-7; possible D gene TRBD2, 6 bases. Sequencing used PBMCs. The sequence came from a man aged 18 to 35 in good health and CMV-seropositive. The CDR3 DNA follows: TGTGCCAGCAGCTTAGCTAGCGGTACCTACGAGCAGTACTTC. It is translated as CASSLASGTYEQYF.